This TCR beta chain originates from a study of radiotherapy plus CTLA-4 blockade in lung cancer. TCRdb keeps only in-frame clones here, not all; method: immunoSEQ multiplex PCR. The sample has approximately 85,000 clones; about 90% are singletons. People whose metastatic non-small-cell lung cancer was chemo-refractory got focal radiation along with CTLA-4 blockade by ipilimumab. The germline V gene encodes CDR1 LNHNV and CDR2 YYDKDF (reference sequence). The CDR3 has 17 amino acids. V gave up 0 bases and J gave up 3 bases; unmatched junction bases: 8. This sequence originates from a human donor with non-small cell lung cancer who had a partial response to radiotherapy plus ipilimumab. J is TRBJ2-1 and V is TRBV15; 7 positions agree with TRBD2. Sequenced material: peripheral blood, taken from a patient treated with radiotherapy plus ipilimumab. CDR3 sequence (DNA): TGTGCCACCAGCAGAGATCGAGGGCGCGGGGGCTACAATGAGCAGTTCTTC. It yields the protein CATSRDRGRGGYNEQFF.